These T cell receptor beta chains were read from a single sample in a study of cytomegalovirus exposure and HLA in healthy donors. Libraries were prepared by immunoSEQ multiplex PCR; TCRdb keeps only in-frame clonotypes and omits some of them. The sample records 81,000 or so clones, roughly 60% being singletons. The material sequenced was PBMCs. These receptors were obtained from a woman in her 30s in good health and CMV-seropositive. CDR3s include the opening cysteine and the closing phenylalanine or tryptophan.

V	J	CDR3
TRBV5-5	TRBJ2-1	CASSRQPRNSYNEQFF
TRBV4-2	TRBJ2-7	CASSRSQGSSYEQYF
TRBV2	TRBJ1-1	CASSAAGTNTEAFF
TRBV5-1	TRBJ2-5	CASSLAETQYF
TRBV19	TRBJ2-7	CASSLGTGESYEQYF
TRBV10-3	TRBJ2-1	CAISDPGLAKYNEQFF
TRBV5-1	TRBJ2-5	CASSLVASQETQYF
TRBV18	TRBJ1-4	CASSPIGDEKLFF
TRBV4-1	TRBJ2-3	CASSQEGAVGTDTQYF
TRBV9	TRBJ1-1	CASSATENTEAFF
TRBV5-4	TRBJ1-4	CASSLGLTGGVEKLFF
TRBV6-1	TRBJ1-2	CASSEGQGDGYPF